This TCR beta chain was found in a study of a mutant IDH1 vaccine in newly diagnosed glioma. Only in-frame clones appear in the TCRdb table, and some are missing; sequencing was by immunoSEQ multiplex PCR. The sample records tens of thousands of clones, 83% being singletons. With respect to this clone: Its antigen is unknown.

Time point here: week 47, end of study. Vaccination comprised doses that each held 300 ug of mutant IDH1 20-mer peptide, plus topical imiquimod. From germline, CDR1 is KGHSH and CDR2 LQKENI. CDR3 length: 15 residues. The V and J ends lost 3 bases and 10 bases, in that order; junction bases with no gene match: 9. The sample in question was PBMCs, obtained from a glioma patient whose treatment included an IDH1 peptide vaccine. This clonotype was sampled from a woman aged 45-65 years with glioma. V is TRBV18 and J is TRBJ1-6; 7 bases agree with TRBD1. The DNA for the CDR3 is TGTGCCAGCTCACCCTCGACAGGGACGGGATCACCCCTCCACTTT. The encoded protein is CASSPSTGTGSPLHF.